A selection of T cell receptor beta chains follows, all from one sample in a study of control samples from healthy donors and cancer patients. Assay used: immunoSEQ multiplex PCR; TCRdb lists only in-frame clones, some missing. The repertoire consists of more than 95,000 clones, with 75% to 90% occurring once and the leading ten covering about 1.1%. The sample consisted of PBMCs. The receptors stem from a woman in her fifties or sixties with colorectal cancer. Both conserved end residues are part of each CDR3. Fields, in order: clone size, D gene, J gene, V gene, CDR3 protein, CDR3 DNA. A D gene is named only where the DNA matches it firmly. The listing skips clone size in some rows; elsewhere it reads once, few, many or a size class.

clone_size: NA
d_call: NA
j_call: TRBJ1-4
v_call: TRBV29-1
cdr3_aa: CSVLIQGAPGEKLFF
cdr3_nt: TGCAGCGTCCTAATACAGGGAGCTCCGGGTGAAAAACTGTTTTTT

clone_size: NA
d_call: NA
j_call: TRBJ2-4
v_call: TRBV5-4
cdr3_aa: CASSRGQRNIQYF
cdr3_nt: TGTGCCAGCAGTCGGGGCCAGCGAAACATTCAGTACTTC

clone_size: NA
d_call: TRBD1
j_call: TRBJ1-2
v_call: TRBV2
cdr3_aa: CASSERGWDRSYGYTF
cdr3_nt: TGTGCCAGCAGTGAGAGGGGGTGGGACAGGAGCTATGGCTACACCTTC

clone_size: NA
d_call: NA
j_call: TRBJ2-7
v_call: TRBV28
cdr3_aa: CASRYGGTASYEQYF
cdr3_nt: TGTGCCAGCAGATACGGAGGGACAGCTTCCTACGAGCAGTACTTC

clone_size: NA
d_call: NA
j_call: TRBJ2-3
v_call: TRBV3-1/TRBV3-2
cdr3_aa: CASSRTLLTDTQYF
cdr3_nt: TGTGCCAGCAGCCGGACCTTACTCACAGATACGCAGTATTTT

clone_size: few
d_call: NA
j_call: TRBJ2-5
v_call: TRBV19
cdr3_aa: CASSRQEGETQYF
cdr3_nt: TGTGCCAGTAGTAGACAGGAAGGCGAGACCCAGTACTTC

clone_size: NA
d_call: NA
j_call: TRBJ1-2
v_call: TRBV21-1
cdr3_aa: CASSNRQAAGYTF
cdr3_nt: TGTGCCAGCAGCAATAGACAGGCTGCTGGCTACACCTTC

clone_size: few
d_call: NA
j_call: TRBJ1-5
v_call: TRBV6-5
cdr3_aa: CASSYYSGNEQPQHF
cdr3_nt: TGTGCCAGCAGTTACTATTCAGGGAATGAACAGCCCCAGCATTTT

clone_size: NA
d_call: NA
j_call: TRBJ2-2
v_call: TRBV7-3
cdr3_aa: CASSPTRPGELFF
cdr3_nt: TGTGCCAGCAGCCCGACTAGACCCGGGGAGCTGTTTTTT

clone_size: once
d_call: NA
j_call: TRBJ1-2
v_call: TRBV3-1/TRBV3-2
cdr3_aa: CASSQVSRGEGGYTF
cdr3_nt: TGTGCCAGCAGCCAAGTTTCCAGGGGAGAGGGTGGCTACACCTTC

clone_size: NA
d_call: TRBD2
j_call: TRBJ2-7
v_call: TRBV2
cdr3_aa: CASSELWGGVEKYEQYF
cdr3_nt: TGTGCCAGCAGTGAACTTTGGGGGGGGGTAGAGAAGTACGAGCAGTACTTC

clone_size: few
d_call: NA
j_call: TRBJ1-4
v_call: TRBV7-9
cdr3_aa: CASSSGAGTNEKLFF
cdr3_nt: TGTGCCAGCAGTTCAGGAGCCGGGACTAATGAAAAACTGTTTTTT

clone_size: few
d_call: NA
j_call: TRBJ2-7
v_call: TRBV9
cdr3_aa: CASSPGGLDEQYF
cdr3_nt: TGTGCCAGCAGCCCCGGCGGTTTGGACGAGCAGTACTTC

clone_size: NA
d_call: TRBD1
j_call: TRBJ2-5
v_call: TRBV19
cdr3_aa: CASSTNTGGTWGETQYF
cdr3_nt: TGTGCCAGTAGTACGAATACAGGGGGCACTTGGGGAGAGACCCAGTACTTC

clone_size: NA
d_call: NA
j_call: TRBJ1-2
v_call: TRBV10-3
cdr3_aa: CAISRQINGYTF
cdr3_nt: TGTGCCATCAGTCGGCAGATTAATGGCTACACCTTC

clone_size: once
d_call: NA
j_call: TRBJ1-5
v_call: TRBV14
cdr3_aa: CASSLGGGMYLSNQPQHF
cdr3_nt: TGTGCCAGCAGCCTGGGGGGGGGAATGTATCTTAGCAATCAGCCCCAGCATTTT

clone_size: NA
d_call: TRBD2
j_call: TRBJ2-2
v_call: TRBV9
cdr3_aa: CASSQSLAGATGELFF
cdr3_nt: TGTGCCAGCAGCCAGTCACTAGCGGGGGCGACCGGGGAGCTGTTTTTT